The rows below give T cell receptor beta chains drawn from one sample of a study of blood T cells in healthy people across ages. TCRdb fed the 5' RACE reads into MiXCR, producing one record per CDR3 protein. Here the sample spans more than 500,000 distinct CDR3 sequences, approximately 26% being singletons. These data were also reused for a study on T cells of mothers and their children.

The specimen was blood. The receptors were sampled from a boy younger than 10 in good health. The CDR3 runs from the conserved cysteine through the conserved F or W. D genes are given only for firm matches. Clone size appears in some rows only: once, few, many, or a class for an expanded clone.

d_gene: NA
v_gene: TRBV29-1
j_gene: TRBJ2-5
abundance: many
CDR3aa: CSVAVETQYF
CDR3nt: TGCAGCGTTGCGGTTGAGACCCAGTACTTC

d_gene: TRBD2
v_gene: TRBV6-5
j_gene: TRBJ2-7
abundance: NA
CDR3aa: CASSYSTSGEYEQYF
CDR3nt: TGTGCCAGCAGTTACTCGACTAGCGGGGAGTACGAGCAGTACTTC

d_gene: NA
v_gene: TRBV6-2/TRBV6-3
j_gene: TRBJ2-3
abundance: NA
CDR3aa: CASNRTPQDTQYF
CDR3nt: TGTGCCAGCAATAGAACTCCGCAAGATACGCAGTATTTT

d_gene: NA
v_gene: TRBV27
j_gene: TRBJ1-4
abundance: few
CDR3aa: CASSPIGTRDEKLFF
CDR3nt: TGTGCCAGCAGTCCGATCGGGACAAGGGATGAAAAACTGTTTTTT

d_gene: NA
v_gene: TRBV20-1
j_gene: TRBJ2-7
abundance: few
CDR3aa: CSALVRDLSYEQYF
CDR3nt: TGCAGTGCCCTCGTCCGGGACTTAAGCTACGAGCAGTACTTC

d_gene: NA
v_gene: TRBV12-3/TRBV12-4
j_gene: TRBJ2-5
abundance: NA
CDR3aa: CASSPEVSRETQYF
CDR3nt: TGTGCCAGCAGCCCGGAGGTATCGCGAGAGACCCAGTACTTC

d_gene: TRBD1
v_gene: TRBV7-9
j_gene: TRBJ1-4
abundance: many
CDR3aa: CASSFSGTGNEKLFF
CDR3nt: TGTGCCAGCAGTTTTTCCGGGACAGGGAATGAAAAACTGTTTTTT

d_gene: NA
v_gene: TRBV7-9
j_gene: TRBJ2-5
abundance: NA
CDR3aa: CASSPGTSPETQYF
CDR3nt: TGTGCCAGCAGCCCAGGGACGAGCCCAGAGACCCAGTACTTC

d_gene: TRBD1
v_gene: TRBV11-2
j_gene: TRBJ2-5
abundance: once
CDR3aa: CASSIDRVGKETQYF
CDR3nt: TGTGCCAGCAGCATCGACAGGGTTGGGAAAGAGACCCAGTACTTC

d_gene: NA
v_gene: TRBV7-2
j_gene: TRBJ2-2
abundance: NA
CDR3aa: CASSPSPAGELFF
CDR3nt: TGTGCCAGCAGCCCCAGCCCGGCCGGGGAGCTGTTTTTT

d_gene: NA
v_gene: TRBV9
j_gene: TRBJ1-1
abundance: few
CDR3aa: CASSGGATEAFF
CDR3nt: TGTGCCAGCAGCGGGGGGGCGACTGAAGCTTTCTTT

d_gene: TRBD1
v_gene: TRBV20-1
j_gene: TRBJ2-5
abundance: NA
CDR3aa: CSASSDRDGETQYF
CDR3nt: TGCAGTGCTAGTTCGGACAGGGATGGGGAGACCCAGTACTTC

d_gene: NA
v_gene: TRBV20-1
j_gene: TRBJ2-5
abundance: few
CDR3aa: CSCSRGDLGETQYF
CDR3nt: TGCAGCTGCTCTAGGGGCGACCTGGGAGAGACCCAGTACTTC

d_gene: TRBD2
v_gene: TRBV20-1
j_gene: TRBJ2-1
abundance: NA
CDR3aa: CSARSGLAGNEQFF
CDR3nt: TGCAGTGCTAGATCGGGACTAGCGGGGAATGAGCAGTTCTTC

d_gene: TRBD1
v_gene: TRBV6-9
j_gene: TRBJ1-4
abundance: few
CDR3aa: CASRSPPQGSFGGNEKLFF
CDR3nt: TGTGCCAGCAGATCCCCTCCACAGGGGTCATTTGGTGGGAATGAAAAACTGTTTTTT

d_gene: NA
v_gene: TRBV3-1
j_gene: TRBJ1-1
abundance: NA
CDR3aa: CASSDASRAFF
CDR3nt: TGTGCCAGCAGCGATGCTTCCCGAGCTTTCTTT

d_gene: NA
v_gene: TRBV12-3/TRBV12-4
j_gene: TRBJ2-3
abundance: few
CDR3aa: CASGQNTDTQYF
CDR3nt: TGTGCCAGCGGGCAGAACACAGATACGCAGTATTTT

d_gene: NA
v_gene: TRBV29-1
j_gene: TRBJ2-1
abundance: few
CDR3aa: CSVFLTEPRSSNEQFF
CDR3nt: TGCAGCGTTTTCTTGACGGAGCCTCGTTCCTCTAATGAGCAGTTCTTC

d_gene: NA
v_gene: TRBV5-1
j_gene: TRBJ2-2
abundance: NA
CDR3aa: CASTLGPTANTGELFF
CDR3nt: TGCGCCAGCACCCTTGGCCCGACAGCAAACACCGGGGAGCTGTTTTTT

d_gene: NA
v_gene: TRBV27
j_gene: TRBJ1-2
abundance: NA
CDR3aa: CASSGGRIEGYTF
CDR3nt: TGTGCCAGCAGTGGCGGACGAATCGAGGGCTACACCTTC

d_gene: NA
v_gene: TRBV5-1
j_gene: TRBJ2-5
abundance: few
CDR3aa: CASRRLVAKGETQYF
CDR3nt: TGCGCCAGCAGACGACTCGTGGCCAAAGGGGAGACCCAGTACTTC

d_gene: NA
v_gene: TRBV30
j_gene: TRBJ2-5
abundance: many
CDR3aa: CAWRQSETQYF
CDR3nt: TGTGCTTGGAGACAGTCGGAGACCCAGTACTTC

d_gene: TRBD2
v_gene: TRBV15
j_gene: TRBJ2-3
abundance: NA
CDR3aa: CATSRDRGDSDVYF
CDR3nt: TGTGCCACCAGCAGAGATCGGGGGGACTCCGATGTTTATTTT

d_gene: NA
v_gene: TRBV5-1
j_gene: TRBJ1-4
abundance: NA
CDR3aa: CASSFVTGDNEKLFF
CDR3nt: TGCGCCAGCAGCTTCGTGACAGGCGACAATGAAAAACTGTTTTTT

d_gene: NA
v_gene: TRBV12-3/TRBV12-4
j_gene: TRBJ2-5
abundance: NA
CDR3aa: CASSFPLSRETQYF
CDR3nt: TGTGCCAGCAGCTTTCCCCTGTCAAGAGAGACCCAGTACTTC

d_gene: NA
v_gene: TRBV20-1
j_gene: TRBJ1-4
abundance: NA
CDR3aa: CSARGSANEKLFF
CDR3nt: TGCAGTGCTAGAGGGTCCGCGAATGAAAAACTGTTTTTT

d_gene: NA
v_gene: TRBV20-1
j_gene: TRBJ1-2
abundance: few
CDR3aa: CSARGQAEMGYTF
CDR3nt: TGCAGTGCTAGAGGACAGGCCGAGATGGGCTACACCTTC

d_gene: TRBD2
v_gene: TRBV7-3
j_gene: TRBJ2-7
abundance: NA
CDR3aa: CASSPDPGLAAYEQYF
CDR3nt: TGTGCCAGCAGCCCTGACCCGGGACTAGCGGCCTACGAGCAGTACTTC

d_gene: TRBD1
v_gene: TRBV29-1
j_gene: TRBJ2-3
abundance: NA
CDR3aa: CSVEGTGGGTDTQYF
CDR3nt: TGCAGCGTTGAAGGGACAGGAGGAGGCACAGATACGCAGTATTTT

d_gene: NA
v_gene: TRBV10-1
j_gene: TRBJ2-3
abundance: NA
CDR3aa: CASSARVSDTQYF
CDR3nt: TGCGCCAGCAGTGCCCGAGTCTCGGATACGCAGTATTTT

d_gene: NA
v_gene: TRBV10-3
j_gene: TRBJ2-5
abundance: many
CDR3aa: CAISPMGGQETQYF
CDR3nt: TGTGCCATCAGCCCGATGGGGGGACAAGAGACCCAGTACTTC

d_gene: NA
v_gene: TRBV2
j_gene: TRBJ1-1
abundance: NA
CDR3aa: CASSLPSMNTEAFF
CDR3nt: TGTGCCAGCAGCTTACCCAGCATGAACACTGAAGCTTTCTTT

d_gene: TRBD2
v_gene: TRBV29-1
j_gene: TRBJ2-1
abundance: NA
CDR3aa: CSVEGGRASQASYNEQFF
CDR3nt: TGCAGCGTTGAAGGCGGGAGGGCCTCACAAGCCTCCTACAATGAGCAGTTCTTC

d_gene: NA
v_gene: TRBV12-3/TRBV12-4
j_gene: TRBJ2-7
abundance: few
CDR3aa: CASSYGREQYF
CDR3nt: TGTGCCAGCAGTTACGGGCGCGAGCAGTACTTC

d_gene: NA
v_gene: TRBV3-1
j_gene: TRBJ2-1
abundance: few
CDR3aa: CASSQDINGQFF
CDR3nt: TGTGCCAGCAGCCAAGATATCAATGGGCAGTTCTTC

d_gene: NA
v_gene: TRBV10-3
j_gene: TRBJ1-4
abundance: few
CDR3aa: CAISRRNEKLFF
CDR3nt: TGTGCCATCAGCCGACGGAATGAAAAACTGTTTTTT

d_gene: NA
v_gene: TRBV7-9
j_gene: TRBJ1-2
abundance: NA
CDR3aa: CASSQTALSYGYTF
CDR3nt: TGTGCCAGCAGCCAGACAGCCCTAAGCTATGGCTACACCTTC

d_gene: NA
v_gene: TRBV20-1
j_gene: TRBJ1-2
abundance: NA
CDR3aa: CTIHRGAYGYTF
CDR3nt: TGCACCATACACCGGGGGGCCTATGGCTACACCTTC